This TCR beta chain was observed in a study of T cells in Graves' hyperthyroidism and ophthalmopathy. Findings and limits, study-wide: Ophthalmopathy cases were set apart from stable hyperthyroidism by a 13 V-J model. Blood also carried most thyroid clonotypes expanded above 0.001.

Amplification of TCR beta CDR3 regions was performed using RNA transcripts as template. An initial round of RT-PCR targeting the TCR CDR3 relied on the HTBI primer set. From the multiplex PCR reads, TCRdb called clonotypes with MiXCR, one entry per CDR3 protein. This table holds some 350,000 distinct CDR3 sequences, 12% to 15% found once. Germline CDR1 reads LNHDA; CDR2 reads SQIVND (reference sequence). The CDR3 loop spans 15 amino acids. With 4 bases removed from V and 5 bases from J, the gap between germline ends came to 17 bases. Clinical symptoms, serum thyroxine and TRAb, thyroid ultrasound and orbital computed tomography together formed the diagnostic basis. Cells are PBMCs isolated from 10 ml of fresh blood. This clonotype was counted only a few times. Its antigen is not identified.

Sample: blood. This TCR derives from a woman aged 35 to 49 with Graves' ophthalmopathy. V usage is TRBV19 and J usage is TRBJ2-5; TRBD1 might be the D (6 bases). The chain's CDR3 is CASSTGTSPGETQYF. CDR3 DNA sequence: TGTGCCAGTAGTACCGGGACATCCCCGGGGGAGACCCAGTACTTC.